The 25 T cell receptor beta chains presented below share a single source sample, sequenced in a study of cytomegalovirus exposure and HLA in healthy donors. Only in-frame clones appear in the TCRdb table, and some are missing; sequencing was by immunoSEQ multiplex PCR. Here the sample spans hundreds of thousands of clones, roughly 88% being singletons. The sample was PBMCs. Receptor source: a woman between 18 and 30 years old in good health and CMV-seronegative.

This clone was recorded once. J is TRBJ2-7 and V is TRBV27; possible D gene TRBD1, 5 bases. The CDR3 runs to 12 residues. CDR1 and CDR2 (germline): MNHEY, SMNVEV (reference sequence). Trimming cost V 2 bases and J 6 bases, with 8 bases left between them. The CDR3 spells CASSLLGAEQYF. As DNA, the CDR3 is TGTGCCAGCAGTTTACTTGGGGCCGAGCAGTACTTC.

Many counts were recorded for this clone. CDR3 loop: CASTDFPQDTQYF. In DNA form, the CDR3 reads TGTGCCAGTACTGACTTTCCCCAGGATACGCAGTATTTT. The chain uses TRBV19 and TRBJ2-3; D is ambiguous. V shed 7 bases and J shed 6 bases, with 14 bases lying between them. Germline CDR1 reads LNHDA; CDR2 reads SQIVND (reference sequence). The CDR3 sequence is 13 residues long.

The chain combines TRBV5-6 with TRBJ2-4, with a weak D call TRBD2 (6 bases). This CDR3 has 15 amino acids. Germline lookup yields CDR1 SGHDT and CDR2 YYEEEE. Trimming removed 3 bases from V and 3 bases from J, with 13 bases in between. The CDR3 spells CASSSQDYRKNIQYF. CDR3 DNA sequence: TGTGCCAGCAGCTCCCAGGACTACCGCAAAAACATTCAGTACTTC.

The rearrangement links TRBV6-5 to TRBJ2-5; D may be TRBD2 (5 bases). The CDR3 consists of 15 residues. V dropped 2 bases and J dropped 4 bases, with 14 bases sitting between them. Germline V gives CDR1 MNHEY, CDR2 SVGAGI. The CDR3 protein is CASSYGGLRRETQYF. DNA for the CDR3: TGTGCCAGCAGTTACGGCGGGCTACGGCGAGAGACCCAGTACTTC.

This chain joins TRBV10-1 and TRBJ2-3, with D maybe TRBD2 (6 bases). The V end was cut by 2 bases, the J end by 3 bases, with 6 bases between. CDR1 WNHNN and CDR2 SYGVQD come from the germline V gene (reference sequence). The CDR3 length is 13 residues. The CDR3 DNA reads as TGCGCCAGCAGTGAGCTAGCGACAGATACGCAGTATTTT. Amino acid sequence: CASSELATDTQYF.

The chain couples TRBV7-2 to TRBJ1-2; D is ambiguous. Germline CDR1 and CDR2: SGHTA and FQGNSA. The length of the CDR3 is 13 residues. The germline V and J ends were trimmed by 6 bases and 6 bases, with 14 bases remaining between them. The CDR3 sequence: CASSPRDGDGYTF. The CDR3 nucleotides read TGTGCCAGCAGTCCGCGGGATGGAGATGGCTACACCTTC.

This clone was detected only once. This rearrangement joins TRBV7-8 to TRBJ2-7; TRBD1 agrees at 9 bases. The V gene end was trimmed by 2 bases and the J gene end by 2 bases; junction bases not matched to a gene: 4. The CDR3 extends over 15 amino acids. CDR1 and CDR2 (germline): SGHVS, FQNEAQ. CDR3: CASSLTGTGTYEQYF. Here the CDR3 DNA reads TGTGCCAGCAGCTTAACCGGGACAGGGACCTACGAGCAGTACTTC.

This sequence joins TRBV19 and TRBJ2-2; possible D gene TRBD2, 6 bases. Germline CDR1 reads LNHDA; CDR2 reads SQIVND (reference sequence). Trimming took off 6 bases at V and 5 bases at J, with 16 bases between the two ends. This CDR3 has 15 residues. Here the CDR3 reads CASRSGQGRTGELFF. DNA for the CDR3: TGTGCCAGTAGATCGGGCCAAGGGAGGACCGGGGAGCTGTTTTTT.

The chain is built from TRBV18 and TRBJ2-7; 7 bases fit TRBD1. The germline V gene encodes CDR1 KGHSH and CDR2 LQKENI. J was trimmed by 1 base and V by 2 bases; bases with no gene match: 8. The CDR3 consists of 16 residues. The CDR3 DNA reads TGTGCCAGCTCACCAAGGACAGGCGATACTTCCTACGAGCAGTACTTC. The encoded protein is CASSPRTGDTSYEQYF.

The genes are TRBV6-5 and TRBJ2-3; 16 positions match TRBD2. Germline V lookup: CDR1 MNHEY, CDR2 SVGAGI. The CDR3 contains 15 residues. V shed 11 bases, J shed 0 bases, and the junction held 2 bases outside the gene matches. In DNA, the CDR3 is TGTGCCTCGGGACTAGCGGGGGGGAGCACAGATACGCAGTATTTT. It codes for CASGLAGGSTDTQYF.

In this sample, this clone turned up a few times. CDR3 nucleotide sequence: TGTGCCAGCAGCTCTATCACAGATACGCAGTATTTT. Its protein is CASSSITDTQYF. The rearrangement uses TRBV7-2 and TRBJ2-3; no definite D call. This CDR3 is 12 amino acids long. Germline CDR1 and CDR2: SGHTA and FQGNSA. Trimming pared 4 bases from V and 2 bases from J, leaving 4 bases between.

The chain's CDR3 is CASKASAGSYNEQFF. CDR3 in DNA: TGTGCCAGTAAGGCTTCGGCGGGATCCTACAATGAGCAGTTCTTC. The chain carries TRBV19 and TRBJ2-1, with D tentatively TRBD2 (6 bases). Trimming took off 7 bases at V and 1 base at J, with 14 bases between the two ends. Germline V lookup: CDR1 LNHDA, CDR2 SQIVND (reference sequence). The CDR3 length is 15 residues.

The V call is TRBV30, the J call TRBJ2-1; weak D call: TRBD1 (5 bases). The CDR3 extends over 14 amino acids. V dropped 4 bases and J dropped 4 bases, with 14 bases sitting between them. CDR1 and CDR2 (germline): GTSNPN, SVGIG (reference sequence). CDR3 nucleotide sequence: TGTGCCTGGATCTCGGAAGGGGATTACAATGAGCAGTTCTTC. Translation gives CAWISEGDYNEQFF.

The CDR3 DNA reads as TGTGCCAGCAGCTTCACAGGCTTACAAGAGACCCAGTACTTC. Amino acids: CASSFTGLQETQYF. J is TRBJ2-5 and V is TRBV9; D possibly corresponds to TRBD1 (5 bases). The CDR3 loop spans 14 amino acids. Germline loops: CDR1 SGDLS, CDR2 YYNGEE. The germline V and J ends were trimmed by 4 bases and 2 bases, with 12 bases remaining between them.

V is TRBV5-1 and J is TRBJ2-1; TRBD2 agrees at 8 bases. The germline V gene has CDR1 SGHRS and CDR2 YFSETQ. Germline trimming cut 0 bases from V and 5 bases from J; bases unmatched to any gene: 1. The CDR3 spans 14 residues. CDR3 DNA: TGCGCCAGCAGCTTGGCGGGGGGGAACAATGAGCAGTTCTTC. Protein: CASSLAGGNNEQFF.

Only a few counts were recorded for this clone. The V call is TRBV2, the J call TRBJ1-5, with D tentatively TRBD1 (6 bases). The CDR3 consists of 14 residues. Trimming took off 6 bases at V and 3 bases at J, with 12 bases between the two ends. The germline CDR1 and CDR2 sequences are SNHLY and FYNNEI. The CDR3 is CASSPQGANQPQHF. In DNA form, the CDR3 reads TGTGCCAGCAGCCCACAGGGCGCCAATCAGCCCCAGCATTTT.

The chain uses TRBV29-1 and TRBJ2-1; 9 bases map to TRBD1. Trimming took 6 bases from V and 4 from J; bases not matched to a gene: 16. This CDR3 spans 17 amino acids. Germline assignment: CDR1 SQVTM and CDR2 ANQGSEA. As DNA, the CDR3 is TGCAGCGTGCGGACAGGGGCGAGACTAGGAGGTTACAATGAGCAGTTCTTC. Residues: CSVRTGARLGGYNEQFF.

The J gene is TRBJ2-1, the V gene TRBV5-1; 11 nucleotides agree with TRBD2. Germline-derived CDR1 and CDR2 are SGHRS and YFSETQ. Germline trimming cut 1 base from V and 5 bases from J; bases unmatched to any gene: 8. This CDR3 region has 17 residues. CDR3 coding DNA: TGCGCCAGCAGCTTGAAGCCTTCGACTAGCGGGAACAATGAGCAGTTCTTC. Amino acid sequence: CASSLKPSTSGNNEQFF.

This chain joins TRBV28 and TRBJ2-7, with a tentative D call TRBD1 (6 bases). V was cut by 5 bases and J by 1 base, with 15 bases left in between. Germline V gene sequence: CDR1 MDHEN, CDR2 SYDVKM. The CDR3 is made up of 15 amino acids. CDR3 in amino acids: CASSNFPGQSYEQYF. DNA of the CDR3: TGTGCCAGCAGTAACTTTCCCGGACAGTCCTACGAGCAGTACTTC.

CDR3: CSVLNRNSYEQYF. The DNA of the CDR3 is TGCAGCGTTCTGAACAGGAATAGCTACGAGCAGTACTTC. The chain has TRBV29-1 and TRBJ2-7; D is possibly TRBD1 (5 bases). The CDR3 sequence is 13 residues long. Looked up from germline, CDR1 is SQVTM and CDR2 is ANQGSEA. Trimming removed 5 bases at V and 3 bases at J, with 14 bases between.

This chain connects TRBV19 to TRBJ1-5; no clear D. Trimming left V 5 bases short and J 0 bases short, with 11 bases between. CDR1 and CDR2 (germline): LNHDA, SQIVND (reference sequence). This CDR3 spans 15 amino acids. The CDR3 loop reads CASSLSHNSNQPQHF. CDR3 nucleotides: TGTGCCAGTAGTTTGAGCCATAATAGCAATCAGCCCCAGCATTTT.

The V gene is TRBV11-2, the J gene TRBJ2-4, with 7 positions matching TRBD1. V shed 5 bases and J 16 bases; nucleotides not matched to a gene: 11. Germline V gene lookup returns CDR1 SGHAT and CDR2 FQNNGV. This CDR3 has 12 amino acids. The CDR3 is CASSLAGTDFYF. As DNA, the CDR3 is TGTGCCAGCAGCCTTGCCGGGACAGATTTTTACTTC.

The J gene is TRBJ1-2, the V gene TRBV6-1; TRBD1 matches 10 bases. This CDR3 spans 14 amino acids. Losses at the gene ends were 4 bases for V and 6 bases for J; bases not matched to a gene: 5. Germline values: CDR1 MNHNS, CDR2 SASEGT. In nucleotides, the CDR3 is TGTGCCAGCAGTGTCGACAGGGGGCTGGATGGCTACACCTTC. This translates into CASSVDRGLDGYTF.

The CDR3 sequence is CASSQQGMNEKLFF. For the CDR3, the DNA is TGTGCCAGCAGTCAACAGGGAATGAATGAAAAACTGTTTTTT. The chain recombines TRBV27 with TRBJ1-4; D might be TRBD1 (6 bases). This CDR3 has 14 residues. Germline CDR1 MNHEY, CDR2 SMNVEV (reference sequence). V gave up 5 bases and J gave up 5 bases, with 12 bases separating them.

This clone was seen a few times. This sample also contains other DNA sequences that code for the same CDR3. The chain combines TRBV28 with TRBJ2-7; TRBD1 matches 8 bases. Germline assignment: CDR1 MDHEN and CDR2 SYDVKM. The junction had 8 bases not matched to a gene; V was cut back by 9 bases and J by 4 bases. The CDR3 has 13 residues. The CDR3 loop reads CASLDRGRYEQYF. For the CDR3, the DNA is TGTGCCAGTCTCGACAGGGGACGGTACGAGCAGTACTTC.